The 26 T cell receptor beta chains below were found in one sample sequenced in a study of cytomegalovirus exposure and HLA in healthy donors. PCR primers comprised 60 Vbeta and 13 Jbeta primers. The protocol was immunoSEQ multiplex PCR, while the TCRdb copy is restricted to in-frame clones and leaves out a portion. The table shows around 110,000 clones, with about 80% occurring only once. Sequencing input: PBMCs. Every receptor here comes from a young man in good health and CMV-seropositive.

The V call is TRBV13, the J call TRBJ1-4; D call uncertain. From germline, CDR1 is PRHDT and CDR2 FYEKMQ (reference sequence). The CDR3 is made up of 16 amino acids. The ends were cut back, 4 bases at V and 0 bases at J, with 12 bases in the middle. DNA for the CDR3: TGTGCCAGCAGCTCCCGCGGCAGTACAACTAATGAAAAACTGTTTTTT. Translation gives CASSSRGSTTNEKLFF.

This clone was observed a single time. This chain uses TRBV19 with TRBJ1-4; perhaps TRBD1 as D (5 bases). The CDR3 extends over 15 amino acids. The ends were cut back, 4 bases at V and 6 bases at J, with 15 bases in the middle. CDR1 is LNHDA, CDR2 SQIVND, per germline (reference sequence). The CDR3 reads CASSRQKDIYEKLFF. The CDR3, as DNA: TGTGCCAGTAGTAGGCAGAAGGACATCTATGAAAAACTGTTTTTT.

This clone was seen a few times. This sequence joins TRBV19 and TRBJ1-2; D is undetermined. V lost 8 bases, J lost 0 bases, and 13 bases lay in between. This CDR3 contains 14 residues. The germline gives CDR1 LNHDA, CDR2 SQIVND (reference sequence). CDR3 in amino acids: CASSADGSNYGYTF. The CDR3 DNA reads as TGTGCCAGTTCAGCGGACGGATCTAACTATGGCTACACCTTC.

The rearrangement links TRBV7-8 to TRBJ2-1, with a tentative D call TRBD2 (5 bases). The germline V gene has CDR1 SGHVS and CDR2 FQNEAQ. Between the trimmed V and J ends, which lost 7 bases and 1 base, there was a span of 17 bases. The CDR3 has 16 residues. The CDR3 reads CASKLIRGLSYNEQFF. The CDR3 DNA is TGTGCCAGCAAACTCATCCGAGGGTTATCCTACAATGAGCAGTTCTTC.

This rearrangement joins TRBV19 to TRBJ1-1; TRBD1 is a possible D gene (6 bases). Germline V lookup: CDR1 LNHDA, CDR2 SQIVND (reference sequence). Deletions cut 9 bases from V and 7 bases from J, with 24 bases between. This CDR3 has 15 residues. CDR3 nucleotide sequence: TGTGCCAGCTCCCACTTTTACCGGGACACAGATGAAGCTTTCTTT. Protein: CASSHFYRDTDEAFF.

The V and J genes are TRBV5-6 and TRBJ2-5; TRBD1 is a possible D gene (7 bases). CDR3 size: 18 residues. CDR1 and CDR2 (germline): SGHDT, YYEEEE. V lost 6 bases and J lost 2, with 26 bases in between. The CDR3, as DNA: TGTGCCAGCACCTTTAGGGGACTCGGGACAGCCATACAAGAGACCCAGTACTTC. Protein: CASTFRGLGTAIQETQYF.

This clone was seen a handful of times. The chain couples TRBV6-5 to TRBJ2-4, with TRBD1 identical over 7 bases. The CDR3 covers 11 residues. Losses at the gene ends were 8 bases for V and 12 bases for J; bases not matched to a gene: 7. Per the germline V gene, CDR1 is MNHEY and CDR2 is SVGAGI. The CDR3 region is CASGAGDSQYF. The DNA for the CDR3 is TGTGCCAGCGGGGCTGGGGACAGTCAGTACTTC.

This clone was seen more than once but under ten times. J is TRBJ1-4 and V is TRBV5-5, with D unclear. The CDR3 has 13 residues. The V and J ends lost 3 bases and 8 bases respectively, with 11 bases between them. Germline loops: CDR1 SGHKS, CDR2 YYEKEE (reference sequence). CDR3 protein: CASSSRIREKLFF. The DNA for the CDR3 is TGTGCCAGCAGCTCCAGGATACGAGAAAAACTGTTTTTT.

Here the CDR3 reads CASSAGRNTEAFF. CDR3 nucleotide sequence: TGTGCCAGCAGCGCCGGGAGGAACACTGAAGCTTTCTTT. The chain has TRBV6-6 and TRBJ1-1; D not resolved. Germline V gene data show CDR1 as MNHNY and CDR2 as SVGAGI (reference sequence). CDR3 length equals 13 residues. Trimming took 6 bases from V and 1 from J, leaving 9 bases between them.

This chain connects TRBV2 to TRBJ1-5; 8 bases agree with TRBD1. Germline lookup yields CDR1 SNHLY and CDR2 FYNNEI. This CDR3 spans 14 amino acids. After removal of 8 bases from V and 2 bases from J, the junction contained 5 bases not matched to a gene. The CDR3: CASADRGGNQPQHF. The CDR3 coding sequence is TGTGCCAGCGCAGACAGGGGTGGCAATCAGCCCCAGCATTTT.

The chain joins TRBV27 to TRBJ1-1; D is perhaps TRBD1 (6 bases). The germline V and J ends were trimmed by 2 bases and 5 bases, with 18 bases remaining between them. This CDR3 is 16 amino acids long. Looked up from germline, CDR1 is MNHEY and CDR2 is SMNVEV (reference sequence). CDR3 nucleotides: TGTGCCAGCAGTTTAGGACCCAGGGGATTTAGGACTGAAGCTTTCTTT. Its translation: CASSLGPRGFRTEAFF.

This clone was seen just once. The chain carries TRBV11-3 and TRBJ2-5; no clear D gene. CDR3 size: 16 residues. V lost 3 bases, J lost 2 bases, and 16 bases lay in between. The germline V gene encodes CDR1 SGHNT and CDR2 YENEEA. CDR3 region: CASSFPSIELQETQYF. In DNA form, the CDR3 reads TGTGCCAGCAGCTTCCCCTCTATCGAGCTTCAAGAGACCCAGTACTTC.

This rearrangement joins TRBV7-8 to TRBJ1-1; TRBD1 is a possible D gene (5 bases). This CDR3 region has 12 residues. Germline CDR1 reads SGHVS; CDR2 reads FQNEAQ. V lost 5 bases to trimming and J lost 5 bases, with 9 bases between them. The CDR3 sequence is CASSGGETEAFF. Here the CDR3 DNA reads TGTGCCAGCAGCGGAGGGGAGACTGAAGCTTTCTTT.

The chain links TRBV18 to TRBJ1-1; D uncertain. The germline CDR1 and CDR2 sequences are KGHSH and LQKENI. The CDR3 extends over 13 amino acids. Trimming shortened V by 5 bases and J by 0 bases, and 7 bases separated the two germline ends. The CDR3 DNA reads as TGTGCCAGCTCAGGAGCCATGAACACTGAAGCTTTCTTT. As protein: CASSGAMNTEAFF. The full variable domain, with the rest looked up from reference TRBV18 and TRBJ1-1, is NAGVMQNPRHLVRRRGQEARLRCSPMKGHSHVYWYRQLPEEGLKFMVYLQKENIIDESGMPKERFSAEFPKEGPSILRIQQVVRGDSAAYFCASSGAMNTEAFFGQGTRLTVV.

The J gene is TRBJ1-3, the V gene TRBV6-5; D is unclear. Germline-derived CDR1 and CDR2 are MNHEY and SVGAGI. V lost 5 bases to trimming and J lost 4 bases, with 6 bases between them. There are 12 residues in the CDR3. The CDR3 reads CASSPRGNTIYF. The CDR3 coding sequence is TGTGCCAGCAGTCCCAGGGGAAACACCATATATTTT.

This clone showed up just a few times. The J gene is TRBJ1-2, the V gene TRBV6-6; D may be TRBD1 (5 bases). This CDR3 comprises 14 residues. The germline CDR1 and CDR2 sequences are MNHNY and SVGAGI (reference sequence). Trimming pared 6 bases from V and 8 bases from J, leaving 19 bases between. CDR3 in DNA: TGTGCCAGCAGCGCAGGGTTTGAAGCGTCGGGCTACACCTTC. Translating gives CASSAGFEASGYTF.

This sequence joins TRBV9 and TRBJ1-5; D is undetermined. CDR1 is SGDLS, CDR2 YYNGEE, per germline. The CDR3 spans 15 residues. V was cut by 0 bases and J by 4 bases, with 11 bases left in between. The CDR3: CASSVGGQRNQPQHF. The CDR3 bases are TGTGCCAGCAGCGTAGGAGGGCAGAGAAATCAGCCCCAGCATTTT.

The rearrangement uses TRBV4-1 and TRBJ1-6, with no clear D. Germline CDR1 reads MGHRA; CDR2 reads YSYEKL. V gave up 4 bases and J gave up 10 bases, with 11 bases separating them. The CDR3 is 13 residues long. CDR3 nucleotides: TGCGCCAGCAGCCTGGGTGAGGGATCACCCCTCCACTTT. This translates into CASSLGEGSPLHF.

This rearrangement joins TRBV5-6 to TRBJ2-7, with 8 bases lining up with TRBD1. Germline CDR1 reads SGHDT; CDR2 reads YYEEEE. The ends lost 0 bases at V and 4 bases at J; junction bases unmatched: 6. This CDR3 is 15 amino acids long. CDR3 in amino acids: CASSLGQGARYEQYF. The CDR3 coding sequence is TGTGCCAGCAGCTTGGGGCAGGGGGCAAGGTACGAGCAGTACTTC.

For this clone: An end of the junction differs from the germline gene, which may be a read error. The chain is built from TRBV27 and TRBJ2-4, with a weak D call TRBD2 (6 bases). In germline, CDR1 is MNHEY, CDR2 SMNVEV (reference sequence). There are 13 residues in the CDR3. Here the CDR3 DNA reads TGTGCCAGCAGAAGACTAGACAAAAACAGTCAGTACTTC. Translated, it gives CASRRLDKNSQYF.

The chain links TRBV5-1 to TRBJ1-2, with D perhaps matching TRBD1 (6 bases). V was trimmed by 2 bases and J by 0 bases, leaving 8 bases between them. This CDR3 has 14 amino acids. CDR1 is SGHRS and CDR2 is YFSETQ in the germline V gene. The CDR3 DNA reads as TGCGCCAGCAGCTTTTACAGGGCTAACTATGGCTACACCTTC. Translated, it gives CASSFYRANYGYTF. Looking up the rest from reference TRBV5-1 and TRBJ1-2 gives the full variable domain: KAGVTQTPRYLIKTRGQQVTLSCSPISGHRSVSWYQQTPGQGLQFLFEYFSETQRNKGNFPGRFSGRQFSNSRSEMNVSTLELGDSALYLCASSFYRANYGYTFGSGTRLTVV.

This clone appeared a few times. The chain has TRBV28 and TRBJ2-1; TRBD1 matches 9 bases. The junction had 3 bases not matched to a gene; V was cut back by 2 bases and J by 1 base. The CDR3 runs 16 residues. The germline V gene has CDR1 MDHEN and CDR2 SYDVKM. Written as DNA, the CDR3 is TGTGCCAGCAGTTTAGCCGGGACAGGGTCCTACAATGAGCAGTTCTTC. It specifies CASSLAGTGSYNEQFF.

This clone was found a few times. The rearrangement uses TRBV11-2 and TRBJ2-5, with 13 bases aligning to TRBD2. From germline, CDR1 is SGHAT and CDR2 FQNNGV. J lost 4 bases, V lost 5 bases, and 4 bases had no gene match. This CDR3 has 15 residues. The CDR3 nucleotides read TGTGCCAGCAGCCCACTAGCGGGGGGGCCAGAGACCCAGTACTTC. Protein: CASSPLAGGPETQYF.

On this clone itself: Other DNA variants within this sample encode the same CDR3. The chain is built from TRBV18 and TRBJ2-1, with a tentative D call TRBD2 (5 bases). V was shortened by 1 base and J by 5 bases, with 6 bases between the two germline ends. There are 13 residues in the CDR3. Germline CDR1 is KGHSH and CDR2 is LQKENI. CDR3 in amino acids: CASSPQEDNEQFF. CDR3 coding DNA: TGTGCCAGCTCACCACAGGAGGACAATGAGCAGTTCTTC. The complete variable domain, with remaining parts taken from reference TRBV18 and TRBJ2-1, reads NAGVMQNPRHLVRRRGQEARLRCSPMKGHSHVYWYRQLPEEGLKFMVYLQKENIIDESGMPKERFSAEFPKEGPSILRIQQVVRGDSAAYFCASSPQEDNEQFFGPGTRLTVL.

This chain links TRBV5-4 with TRBJ2-2, with D perhaps matching TRBD2 (7 bases). This CDR3 spans 14 amino acids. V lost 5 bases and J 6 bases, leaving 14 bases between the germline ends. Germline assignment: CDR1 SGHNT and CDR2 YYREEE (reference sequence). The CDR3 reads CASRVRGGAGELFF. The CDR3 DNA reads as TGTGCCAGCAGGGTCCGAGGGGGGGCCGGGGAGCTGTTTTTT. Variable domain in full (rest from reference TRBV5-4 and TRBJ2-2): ETGVTQSPTHLIKTRGQQVTLRCSSQSGHNTVSWYQQALGQGPQFIFQYYREEENGRGNFPPRFSGLQFPNYSSELNVNALELDDSALYLCASRVRGGAGELFFGEGSRLTVL.

This chain links TRBV4-2 with TRBJ1-5; 8 nucleotides agree with TRBD1. This CDR3 region has 17 residues. The ends lost 2 bases at V and 0 bases at J; junction bases unmatched: 6. Germline loops: CDR1 LGHNA, CDR2 YNFKEQ. The CDR3 bases are TGTGCCAGCAGCCAATCTCAGGGGGCCTATAGCAATCAGCCCCAGCATTTT. This sequence encodes CASSQSQGAYSNQPQHF.